This record looks at one T cell receptor (beta chain) sequence and its context. Assay used: immunoSEQ multiplex PCR; TCRdb lists only in-frame clones, some missing. The table records around 250,000 clones, roughly 80% of them present only once. This sample was included in a study of blood T cell repertoires in COVID-19. Germline loops: CDR1 SGHTA, CDR2 FQGTGA. The V end was cut by 0 bases, the J end by 4 bases, with 14 bases between. This CDR3 is built from 16 residues. The chain carries TRBV7-3 and TRBJ2-3, with D unresolved. Sequences were obtained from PBMCs or T cells enriched from blood (not recorded which). The clonotype originates from a man aged 35 to 55 who had been exposed to COVID-19. Written as DNA, the CDR3 is TGTGCCAGCAGCTTAACCGTTACTAACCCGGCAGATACGCAGTATTTT. As protein: CASSLTVTNPADTQYF. Supplemented by reference TRBV7-3 and TRBJ2-3, the full variable domain reads GAGVSQTPSNKVTEKGKYVELRCDPISGHTALYWYRQSLGQGPEFLIYFQGTGAADDSGLPNDRFFAVRPEGSVSTLKIQRTERGDSAVYLCASSLTVTNPADTQYFGPGTRLTVL.